This T cell receptor (beta chain) appears in the sequencing data of a study of shared clonotypes between healthy human individuals (dated by TCRdb to about 2020). Context from the whole study: The cohort comprised a couple of women and a few men aged 18 to 49 years. For each donor, CD4 naive and CD4 memory were each run on three plates, CD8 naive on two plates, and CD8 memory on one plate. Blood TCR repertoires of several healthy adults were deeply sequenced to estimate repertoire size and the extent of clonotype sharing between individuals. Libraries were prepared and TCR repertoires were sequenced by different laboratories using diverse techniques, in order to increase sequencing depth and limit assay-specific biases. Between about 0.94 and 8.9 billion PBMCs per donor were obtained by leukapheresis. Findings and caveats that apply to the study as a whole: The genetic and exposure-history diversity represented was limited by the small number of donors. Estimated clonotype richness was generally larger for naive than for memory subsets. Only blood was sampled, and tissue TCR repertoires likely differ from those in blood. Approximately 5% of naive CD4, more than 3% of naive CD8, approximately 2.2% of memory CD4, and approximately 0.4% of memory CD8 clonotypes were shared across four donors. Rarefaction of sorted-subset datasets indicated incomplete sequencing despite the large sequencing depth. Clonotypes shared by all four sorted-subset donors showed higher generation probabilities than non-shared clonotypes. Based on pairwise subsampling, the degree of clonotype sharing among donors was expected to be affected by sequencing depth.

The count of this clone is one. Its antigen target is currently unknown. Base qualities are missing; no much larger clone stands one base away. TCR CDR3 regions were amplified from genomic DNA by multiplex PCR using the deep immunoSEQ assay. For each cell subset, the extracted genomic DNA was distributed evenly across all wells of several immunoSEQ 96-well plates, and each plate served as one replicate. Each replicate PCR for sorted subsets received around 200 ng genomic DNA, equal to about 30,000 T cell genomes. The purified libraries were quantified using a Qubit 3.0 fluorometer, sized with a Bioanalyzer 2100, and then quantified again using the KAPA Library Quantification kit. A separate single-read 150-cycle Illumina NextSeq 550 flow cell was used to sequence each immunoSEQ 96-well plate. The original pipeline was this. Because the immunoSEQ output included only junctional sequences and no quality scores, the filtering could not be the same as the filtering used for full-length reads. To assign V/J genes and CDR3, sequences were annotated using PyIR, a Python wrapper for IgBLAST v1.9, with IMGT germline references. Reads were removed for weak V/J assignments (E-value above 1e-6), missing CDR3, stop codons, out-of-frame junctions, or ambiguous translated residues. V3J clonotypes were defined as sequences sharing an identical inferred V gene, J gene, and CDR3 amino acid sequence. Percentage overlap between repertoires was computed as shared unique clonotypes divided by the size of the smaller repertoire. Three approaches were used to assess repertoire richness: RTK rarefaction, the Chao1 estimator, and Recon v2.1 estimates of unobserved clonotypes. Generation probabilities for all TCRbeta clonotypes obtained by the gDNA method from a handful of donors were computed using OLGA. This immuneACCESS table, as held by TCRdb, lists in-frame sequences with V and J called but not all clones. Of the missing ones, under half trace to an unresolved V gene in checked studies; the others have no known cause. Clone size and V and J calls were adopted from that table, with D and trimming inferred from the DNA. The sample contains roughly 590,000 clones, 95% of them found a single time. The ten biggest clones cover 0.11% of the sample.

For the CD8 naive samples, CD45RO-negative cells were positively selected for CCR7, yielding a CD45RA+CCR7+ population from which TemRA cells were excluded. The donors were healthy, HIV-negative adults with no recently reported acute infections or vaccinations. Every donor was a Caucasian adult living in Nashville, Tennessee, USA. Blood was collected by leukapheresis, and PBMCs were isolated by Ficoll-Histopaque density gradient centrifugation and then cryopreserved in liquid nitrogen vapor phase. Purity and quantity of every magnetically sorted T cell population were checked by analytical flow cytometry. Each sorted fraction had its genomic DNA isolated and then quantified by UV absorbance on a Nanodrop 2000c. V loses 5 bases at its end and J loses 7 bases; junction bases beyond the gene matches: 14. The germline V gene specifies MDHEN as CDR1 and SYDVKM as CDR2. Reading from cysteine to phenylalanine, the CDR3 counts 16 amino acids. Only the CDR3 part of the read is kept: 48 bases, read in frame from the first base.

The sequence joins TRBV28 to TRBJ1-3; the junction holds 7 bases that match TRBD1. This receptor was taken from a woman aged 25 to 39 in good health. What was sequenced was naive CD8+ T cells sorted from blood. The sample's cell subset or site label is to be understood as: CD45RA+CCR7+. The CDR3 has the sequence CASSPYPGQRRNTIYF. The DNA sequence is given as TGTGCCAGCAGTCCCTACCCGGGACAGAGAAGGAACACCATATATTTT.